This TCR beta chain emerged from a study of T cells in Graves' hyperthyroidism and ophthalmopathy. Study observations and caveats: Ophthalmopathy got predicted by the model a median about six months before its onset. Appearing also in blood were most of the thyroid clonotypes expanded above 0.001.

From RNA transcripts, TCR beta CDR3 regions were amplified. A set of HTBI primers served as the primers for a first-round RT-PCR of the TCR CDR3. MiXCR, applied by TCRdb to the multiplex PCR reads, yields one record per CDR3 protein. The table has a few hundred thousand distinct CDR3 sequences, around 14% seen once. V was clipped by 3 bases and J by 4 bases, with 9 bases between them. The CDR3 sequence is 13 residues long. Germline V gives CDR1 SGHTA, CDR2 FQGNSA. In regard to this clonotype: What it binds is not known.

Hyperthyroidism was newly diagnosed in patients aged 18 to 65 (duration under 2 months). Sequenced material: blood. The J gene is TRBJ1-2, the V gene TRBV7-2; TRBD1 might be the D (5 bases). This clonotype was obtained from a woman under 40 with Graves' hyperthyroidism. In DNA, the CDR3 is TGTGCCAGCAGCTTCCGGGGCCTCTATGGCTACACCTTC. It yields the protein CASSFRGLYGYTF.